These 2 T cell receptor beta chains were sequenced from one sample in a study of T cell responses to AZD1222 COVID-19 vaccine (dated by TCRdb to the early 2020s). Library method: the immunoSEQ multiplex PCR assay. In its TCRdb copy, this immuneACCESS table keeps in-frame sequences only and misses some clones. Where compared with another copy, unresolved V genes explain less than half of these, and the others have no known cause. The sample table records around 180,000 clones; about nine tenths of these occur just once. Clones ranked in the top ten supply about 3% of the sample. Reading the label with the study, this specimen's time point is: baseline before first vaccination. Sequenced here: peripheral blood, sampled on day 0 of AZD1222 vaccination. All receptors come from an adult in good health.

The rearrangement uses TRBV5-1 and TRBJ2-7, with D perhaps TRBD2 (5 bases). Germline CDR1 reads SGHRS; CDR2 reads YFSETQ. The V end lost 0 bases, the J end lost 1 base, and 8 bases lay between the germline ends. The CDR3 consists of 14 residues. The CDR3 nucleotides read TGCGCCAGCAGCTTGGCGGGGAGATCCTACGAGCAGTACTTC. Residues: CASSLAGRSYEQYF.

This rearrangement joins TRBV30 to TRBJ2-3; D ambiguous. CDR3 size: 14 residues. The V end lost 3 bases, the J end lost 2 bases, and 12 bases lay between the germline ends. The germline V gene has CDR1 GTSNPN and CDR2 SVGIG (reference sequence). CDR3 region: CAWSLPPVTDTQYF. Written as DNA, the CDR3 is TGTGCCTGGAGCCTACCCCCAGTCACAGATACGCAGTATTTT.